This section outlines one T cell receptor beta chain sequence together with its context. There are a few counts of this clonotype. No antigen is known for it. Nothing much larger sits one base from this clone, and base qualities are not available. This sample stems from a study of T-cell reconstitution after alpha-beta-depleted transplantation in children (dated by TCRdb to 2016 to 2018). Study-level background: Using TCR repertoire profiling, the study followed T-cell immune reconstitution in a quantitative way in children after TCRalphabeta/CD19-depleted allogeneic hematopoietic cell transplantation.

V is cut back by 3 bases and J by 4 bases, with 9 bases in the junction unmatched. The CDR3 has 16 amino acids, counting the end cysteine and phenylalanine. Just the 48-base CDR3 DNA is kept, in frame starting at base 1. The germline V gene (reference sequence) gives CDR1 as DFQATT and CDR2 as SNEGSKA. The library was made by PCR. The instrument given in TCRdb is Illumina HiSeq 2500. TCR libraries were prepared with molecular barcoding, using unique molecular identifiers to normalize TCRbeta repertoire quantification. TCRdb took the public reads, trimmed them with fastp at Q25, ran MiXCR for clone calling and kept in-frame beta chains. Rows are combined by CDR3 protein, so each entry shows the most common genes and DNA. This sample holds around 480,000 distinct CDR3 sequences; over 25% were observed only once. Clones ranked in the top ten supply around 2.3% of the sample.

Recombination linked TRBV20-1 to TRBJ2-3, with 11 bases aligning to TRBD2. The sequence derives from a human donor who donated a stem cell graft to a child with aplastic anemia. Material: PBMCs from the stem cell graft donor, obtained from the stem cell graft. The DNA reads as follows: TGCAGTGCTAGTCCGATAGCGGGAGGGAGTTCAGATACGCAGTATTTT. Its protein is CSASPIAGGSSDTQYF.